This TCR beta chain is drawn from a study of response to subunit inactivated influenza vaccine. Overall study findings and caveats: The authors offered the suggestion that each seasonal influenza vaccination recruits few new T cells.

Trimming cost V 0 bases and J 4 bases; bases outside gene matches: 8. Looked up from germline, CDR1 is SNHLY and CDR2 is FYNNEI. The length of the CDR3 is 16 residues. About this clonotype: Its cognate antigen is unknown.

TCRdb recomputed calls from the RT-PCR reads with MiXCR, one row per CDR3 protein. The table records fewer than 350,000 distinct CDR3 sequences, 20% to 25% of them present only once. The chain is built from TRBV2 and TRBJ1-2, with 7 bases lining up with TRBD1. The sample consisted of PBMCs from blood, taken about 20 months after vaccination. The sequence was obtained from a man between 45 and 75 years old who received an inactivated influenza vaccine. CDR3 sequence (DNA): TGTGCCAGCAGTGAAGCCAAGGGACAGCCAGGCTATGGCTACACCTTC. Protein sequence: CASSEAKGQPGYGYTF.